This T cell receptor beta chain was captured in a study of T cells after yellow fever vaccination. Comments on this clonotype: What it binds is not known.

The germline V and J ends were trimmed by 1 base and 1 base, with 7 bases remaining between them. The CDR3 length is 14 residues. From germline, CDR1 is MNHNS and CDR2 SASEGT. Study observations and caveats: Peak timing came faster in the weaker secondary response, day 5 versus 15. Contaminants from the bulk population, in the form of abundant clonotypes, could be found in FACS-sorted repertoires. A small proportion of clonotypes was detected in both the CD4 and CD8 compartments. The study re-detected most primary-vaccination clones after the booster (around 96% CD4, roughly 85% CD8).

Using its own MiXCR run on the 5' RACE reads, TCRdb lists one record per CDR3 protein. Among some 350,000 distinct CDR3 sequences, around 10% were seen once, and the ten largest hold around 19%. The sequence derives from a man aged 18 to 29 who received the YFV17D yellow fever vaccine. This sample comprised PBMCs, obtained on the day of the first yellow fever vaccination. The rearrangement joins TRBV6-1 to TRBJ1-1; perhaps TRBD1 as D (6 bases). The CDR3 nucleotides are TGTGCCAGCAGTGAAGGGGGGCCGAACACTGAAGCTTTCTTT. The encoded protein is CASSEGGPNTEAFF.